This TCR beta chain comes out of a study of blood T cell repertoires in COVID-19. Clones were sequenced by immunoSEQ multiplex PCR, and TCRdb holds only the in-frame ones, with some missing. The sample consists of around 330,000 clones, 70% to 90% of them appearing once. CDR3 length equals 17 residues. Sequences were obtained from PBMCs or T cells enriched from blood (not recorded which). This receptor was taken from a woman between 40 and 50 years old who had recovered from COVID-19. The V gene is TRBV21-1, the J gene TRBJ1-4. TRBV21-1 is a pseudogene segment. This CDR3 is CASSKALSTRRGEKLFF. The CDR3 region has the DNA TGTGCCAGCAGCAAAGCGCTTTCGACACGACGGGGTGAAAAACTGTTTTTT.